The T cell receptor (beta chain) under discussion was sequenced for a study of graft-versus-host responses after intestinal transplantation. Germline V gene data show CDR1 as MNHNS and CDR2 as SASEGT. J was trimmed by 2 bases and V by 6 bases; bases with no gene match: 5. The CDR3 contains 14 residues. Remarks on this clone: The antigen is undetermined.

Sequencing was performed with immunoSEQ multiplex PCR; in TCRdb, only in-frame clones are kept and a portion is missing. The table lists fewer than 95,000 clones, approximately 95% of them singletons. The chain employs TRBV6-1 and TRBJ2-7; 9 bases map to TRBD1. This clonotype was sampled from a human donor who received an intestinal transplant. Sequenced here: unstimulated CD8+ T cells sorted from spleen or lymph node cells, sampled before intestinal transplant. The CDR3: CASSLQGAAYEQYF. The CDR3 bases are TGTGCCAGCAGCCTACAGGGGGCCGCCTACGAGCAGTACTTC.